This T cell receptor beta chain was identified during a study of a mutant IDH1 vaccine in newly diagnosed glioma. Study details: Patients, over weeks 1, 3, 5, 7, 11, 15, 19 and 23, received a total of eight vaccinations.

TCRdb keeps only in-frame clones here, not all; method: immunoSEQ multiplex PCR. The profile shows 41,000 or so clones, about four fifths of them singletons. To note about this clone: Its antigen remains unidentified.

Time point indicated: week 23, last vaccination. Every vaccination contained 300 ug of the mutant IDH1 20-mer peptide and was paired with topical imiquimod. Germline-derived CDR1 and CDR2 are SNHLY and FYNNEI. V trimming: 8 bases; J trimming: 6 bases; junction bases outside the gene matches: 7. This CDR3 region has 14 residues. The TCR originated in a woman aged 40 to 50 with glioma. Some clones in this sample may be carry-over from other donors' samples. This sequence joins TRBV2 and TRBJ1-4; 9 bases agree with TRBD1. The specimen was PBMCs, collected from a glioma patient whose treatment included an IDH1 peptide vaccine. CDR3 nucleotide sequence: TGTGCCAGCGGTACAGGGGGCAACGATGAAAAACTGTTTTTT. Protein: CASGTGGNDEKLFF.